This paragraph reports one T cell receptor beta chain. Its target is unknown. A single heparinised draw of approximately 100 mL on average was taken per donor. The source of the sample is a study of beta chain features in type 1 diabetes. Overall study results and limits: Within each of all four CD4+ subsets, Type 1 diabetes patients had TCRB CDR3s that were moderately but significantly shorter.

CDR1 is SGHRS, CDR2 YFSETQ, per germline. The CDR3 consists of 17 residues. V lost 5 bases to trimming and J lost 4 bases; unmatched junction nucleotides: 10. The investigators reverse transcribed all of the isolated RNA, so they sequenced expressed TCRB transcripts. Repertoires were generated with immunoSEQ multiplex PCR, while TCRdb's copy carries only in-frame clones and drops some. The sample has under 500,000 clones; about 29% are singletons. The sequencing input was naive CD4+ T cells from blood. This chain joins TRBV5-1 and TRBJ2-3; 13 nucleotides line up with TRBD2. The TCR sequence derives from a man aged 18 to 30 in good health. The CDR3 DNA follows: TGCGCCAGCAGATCAGGACTAGCGGGAGTGGTTGCAGATACGCAGTATTTT. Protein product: CASRSGLAGVVADTQYF.